The 8 T cell receptor beta chains below all came from one sample that was sequenced in a study of blood T cell repertoires in COVID-19. TCRdb's table, derived via immunoSEQ multiplex PCR, lists solely in-frame clones and lacks some. The sample lists tens of thousands of clones; around nine tenths were seen once. The sample was peripheral blood. These receptors were taken from a man between 45 and 60 years old with active COVID-19.

In its sample, this clone was seen a few times. J is TRBJ1-6 and V is TRBV4-3; a possible D gene is TRBD1 (6 bases). Trimming took off 0 bases at V and 5 bases at J, with 17 bases between the two ends. The CDR3 spans 18 residues. Germline V gene lookup returns CDR1 LGHNA and CDR2 YSLEER. CDR3 loop: CASSQERQAQVNNSPLHF. CDR3 DNA sequence: TGCGCCAGCAGCCAAGAAAGACAGGCGCAAGTTAATAATTCACCCCTCCACTTT.

The rearrangement uses TRBV5-1 and TRBJ2-1; 7 bases match TRBD1. Looked up from germline, CDR1 is SGHRS and CDR2 is YFSETQ. The V gene end was trimmed by 4 bases and the J gene end by 4 bases; junction bases not matched to a gene: 8. The CDR3 spans 15 residues. The CDR3, as DNA: TGCGCCAGCAGCCCTGACCCGACAGGGTACAATGAGCAGTTCTTC. Translation: CASSPDPTGYNEQFF.

The J gene is TRBJ2-2, the V gene TRBV5-4; a possible D gene is TRBD2 (7 bases). The CDR3 is 15 amino acids. Germline V gene sequence: CDR1 SGHNT, CDR2 YYREEE (reference sequence). V dropped 9 bases and J dropped 3 bases, with 18 bases sitting between them. The CDR3 region is CATRGPAQDTGELFF. CDR3 nucleotide sequence: TGTGCCACGCGGGGGCCAGCACAAGACACCGGGGAGCTGTTTTTT.

The chain recombines TRBV11-2 with TRBJ2-7; no reliable D call. Per the germline V gene, CDR1 is SGHAT and CDR2 is FQNNGV. The ends were cut back, 6 bases at V and 2 bases at J, with 8 bases in the middle. This CDR3 has 12 amino acids. In DNA, the CDR3 is TGTGCCAGCAGTTACTCAACCTACGAGCAGTACTTC. Protein product: CASSYSTYEQYF.

The chain carries TRBV6-2 or TRBV6-3 and TRBJ2-7; 10 nucleotides line up with TRBD1. The V gene's germline CDR1 is MNHEY and CDR2 SVGEGT. The junction had 4 bases not matched to a gene; V was cut back by 4 bases and J by 4 bases. This CDR3 region has 14 residues. In nucleotides, the CDR3 is TGTGCCAGCAGTTCAGACAGGGGGCGGTACGAGCAGTACTTC. Translation gives CASSSDRGRYEQYF.

The V gene is TRBV5-1, the J gene TRBJ2-7; D is possibly TRBD1 (6 bases). The CDR3 totals 14 residues. Germline V gene data show CDR1 as SGHRS and CDR2 as YFSETQ. The germline V and J ends were trimmed by 2 bases and 3 bases, with 12 bases remaining between them. DNA of the CDR3: TGCGCCAGCAGCTTCCAGGGGAGAAGCTACGAGCAGTACTTC. It translates to CASSFQGRSYEQYF.

The chain employs TRBV30 and TRBJ2-2; D possibly corresponds to TRBD1 (6 bases). V shed 4 bases and J shed 4 bases, with 16 bases lying between them. There are 15 residues in the CDR3. In germline, CDR1 is GTSNPN, CDR2 SVGIG (reference sequence). As DNA, the CDR3 is TGTGCCTGGACGTCTCAGGGGTTAGTCACCGGGGAGCTGTTTTTT. Its translation: CAWTSQGLVTGELFF.

The chain uses TRBV7-2 and TRBJ2-5, with 9 bases that match TRBD2. The CDR3 is 15 residues long. Germline V gives CDR1 SGHTA, CDR2 FQGNSA. The ends lost 7 bases at V and 3 bases at J; junction bases unmatched: 9. The CDR3 here is CASKKRASGEETQYF. DNA for the CDR3: TGTGCCAGCAAAAAACGGGCTAGCGGGGAAGAGACCCAGTACTTC.